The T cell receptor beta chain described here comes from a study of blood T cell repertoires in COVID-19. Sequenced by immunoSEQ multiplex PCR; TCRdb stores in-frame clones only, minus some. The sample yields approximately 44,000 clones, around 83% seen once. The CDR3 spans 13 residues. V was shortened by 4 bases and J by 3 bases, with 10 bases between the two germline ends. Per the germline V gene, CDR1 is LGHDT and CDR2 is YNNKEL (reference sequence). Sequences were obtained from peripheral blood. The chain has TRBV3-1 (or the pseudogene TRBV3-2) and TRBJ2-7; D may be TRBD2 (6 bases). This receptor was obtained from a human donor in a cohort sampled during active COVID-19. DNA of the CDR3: TGTGCCAGCAGCCCCCCCGGGGGCTACGAGCAGTACTTC. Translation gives CASSPPGGYEQYF.